These 3 T cell receptor beta chains originate from one sample sequenced in a study of T-cell reconstitution after alpha-beta-depleted transplantation in children (dated by TCRdb to 2016 to 2017). Library method: PCR. Sequencing relied on an Illumina HiSeq 2500. TCR libraries were prepared with molecular barcoding, using unique molecular identifiers to normalize TCRbeta repertoire quantification. TCRdb itself trimmed the public reads at Q25 with fastp, ran MiXCR and retained productive beta chains. Records with the same CDR3 protein are collapsed into one entry carrying the most frequent genes and DNA. In this sample the table shows roughly 500,000 distinct CDR3 sequences, around a third of which occur a single time. The ten most abundant clones make up around 2.4% of the sample. The source was PBMCs from the stem cell graft donor, collected from the stem cell graft. The receptors were gathered from a human donor who donated a stem cell graft to a child with aplastic anemia.

A few counts support this clonotype. V gene TRBV7-3 combines with J gene TRBJ2-2, with 7 bases matching TRBD2. CDR1 is SGHTA and CDR2 is FQGTGA in the germline V gene. The V segment lost 2 bases and the J segment 3 bases; nucleotides outside the gene matches: 3. The CDR3 spans 15 residues. This CDR3 reads CASSLGDYHTGELFF. The CDR3 DNA reads as TGTGCCAGCAGCTTAGGGGACTATCACACCGGGGAGCTGTTTTTT.

This clonotype has more than one count but fewer than ten. The DNA of the CDR3 is TGTGCCAGCTCACAAGAGGAGACCCAGTACTTC. Its translation is CASSQEETQYF. The gene calls are TRBV18 and TRBJ2-5, with unresolved D. Trimming shortened V by 4 bases and J by 5 bases, and 5 bases separated the two germline ends. The CDR3 totals 11 residues. Germline-derived CDR1 and CDR2 are KGHSH and LQKENI. Filled out from reference TRBV18 and TRBJ2-5, the complete variable domain reads NAGVMQNPRHLVRRRGQEARLRCSPMKGHSHVYWYRQLPEEGLKFMVYLQKENIIDESGMPKERFSAEFPKEGPSILRIQQVVRGDSAAYFCASSQEETQYFGPGTRLLVL.

This clonotype was counted only a few times. The J gene is TRBJ1-2, the V gene TRBV27; 7 nucleotides agree with TRBD1. Germline CDR1 and CDR2: MNHEY and SMNVEV (reference sequence). The CDR3 has 13 amino acids. Unmatched junction bases numbered 10, after V lost 10 bases and J lost 5 bases. The CDR3 DNA follows: TGTGCCACCTCCAAAGGGGGCGGATATGGCTACACCTTC. Translated, it gives CATSKGGGYGYTF.